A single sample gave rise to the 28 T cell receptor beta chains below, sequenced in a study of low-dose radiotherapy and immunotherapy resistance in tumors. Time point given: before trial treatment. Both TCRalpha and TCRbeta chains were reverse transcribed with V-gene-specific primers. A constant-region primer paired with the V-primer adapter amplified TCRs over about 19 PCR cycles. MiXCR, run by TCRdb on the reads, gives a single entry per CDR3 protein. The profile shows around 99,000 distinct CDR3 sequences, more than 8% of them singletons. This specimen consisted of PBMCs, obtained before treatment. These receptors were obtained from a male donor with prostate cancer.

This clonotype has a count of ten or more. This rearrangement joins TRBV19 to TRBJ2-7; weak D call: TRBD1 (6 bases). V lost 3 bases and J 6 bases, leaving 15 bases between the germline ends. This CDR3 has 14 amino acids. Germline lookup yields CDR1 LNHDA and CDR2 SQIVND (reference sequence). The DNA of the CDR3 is TGTGCCAGTAGTATCAGGGGTCAGGGTTTCGAGCAGTACTTC. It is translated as CASSIRGQGFEQYF.

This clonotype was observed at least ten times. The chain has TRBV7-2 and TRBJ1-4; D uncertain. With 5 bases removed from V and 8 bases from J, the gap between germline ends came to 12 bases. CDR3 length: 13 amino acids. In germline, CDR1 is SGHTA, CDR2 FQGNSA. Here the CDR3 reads CASSLGAREKLFF. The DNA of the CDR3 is TGTGCCAGCAGCCTCGGAGCAAGAGAAAAACTGTTTTTT.

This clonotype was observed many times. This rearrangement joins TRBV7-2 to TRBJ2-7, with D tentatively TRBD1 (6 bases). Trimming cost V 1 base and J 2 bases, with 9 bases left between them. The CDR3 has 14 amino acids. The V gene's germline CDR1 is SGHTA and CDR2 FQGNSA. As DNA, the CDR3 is TGTGCCAGCAGCTTAGAGTGGGGGCCCTACGAGCAGTACTTC. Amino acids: CASSLEWGPYEQYF. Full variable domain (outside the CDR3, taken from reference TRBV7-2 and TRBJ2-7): GAGVSQSPSNKVTEKGKDVELRCDPISGHTALYWYRQSLGQGLEFLIYFQGNSAPDKSGLPSDRFSAERTGGSVSTLTIQRTQQEDSAVYLCASSLEWGPYEQYFGPGTRLTVT.

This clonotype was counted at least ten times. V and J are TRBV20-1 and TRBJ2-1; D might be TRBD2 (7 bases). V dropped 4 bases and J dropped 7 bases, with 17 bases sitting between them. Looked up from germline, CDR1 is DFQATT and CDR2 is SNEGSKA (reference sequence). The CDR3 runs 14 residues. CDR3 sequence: CSAKGGATWNEQFF. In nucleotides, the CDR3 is TGCAGTGCTAAAGGGGGGGCGACCTGGAATGAGCAGTTCTTC.

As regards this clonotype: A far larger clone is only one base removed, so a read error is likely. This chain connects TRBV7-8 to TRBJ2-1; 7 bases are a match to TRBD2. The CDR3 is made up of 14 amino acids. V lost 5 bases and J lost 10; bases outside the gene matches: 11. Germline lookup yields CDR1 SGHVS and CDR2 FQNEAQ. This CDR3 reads CASSGGSPRYEQFF. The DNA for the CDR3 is TGTGCCAGCAGCGGCGGGAGCCCCCGCTACGAGCAGTTCTTC.

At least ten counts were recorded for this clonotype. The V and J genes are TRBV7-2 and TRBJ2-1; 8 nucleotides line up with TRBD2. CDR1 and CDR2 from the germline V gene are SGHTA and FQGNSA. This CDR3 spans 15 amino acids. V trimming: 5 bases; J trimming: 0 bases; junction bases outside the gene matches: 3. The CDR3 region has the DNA TGTGCCAGCAGCATAAGCGGGGGCTCCTACAATGAGCAGTTCTTC. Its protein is CASSISGGSYNEQFF.

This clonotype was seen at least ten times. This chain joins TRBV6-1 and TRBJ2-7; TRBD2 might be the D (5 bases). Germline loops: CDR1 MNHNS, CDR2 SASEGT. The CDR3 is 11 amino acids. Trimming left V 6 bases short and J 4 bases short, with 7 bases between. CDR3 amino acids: CASRRTYEQYF. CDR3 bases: TGTGCCAGCAGAAGGACTTACGAGCAGTACTTC.

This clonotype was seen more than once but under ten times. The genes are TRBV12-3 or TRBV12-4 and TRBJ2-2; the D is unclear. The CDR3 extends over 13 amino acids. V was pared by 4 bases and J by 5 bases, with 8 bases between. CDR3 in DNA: TGTGCCAGCAGTTATTTTAGTACCGGGGAGCTGTTTTTT. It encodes CASSYFSTGELFF.

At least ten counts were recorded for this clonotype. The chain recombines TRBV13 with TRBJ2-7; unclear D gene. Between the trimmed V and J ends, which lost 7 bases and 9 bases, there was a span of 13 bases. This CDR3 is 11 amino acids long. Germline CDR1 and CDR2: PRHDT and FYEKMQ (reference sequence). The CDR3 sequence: CASTFDPGQYF. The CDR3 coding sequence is TGTGCCAGCACCTTTGACCCGGGGCAGTACTTC.

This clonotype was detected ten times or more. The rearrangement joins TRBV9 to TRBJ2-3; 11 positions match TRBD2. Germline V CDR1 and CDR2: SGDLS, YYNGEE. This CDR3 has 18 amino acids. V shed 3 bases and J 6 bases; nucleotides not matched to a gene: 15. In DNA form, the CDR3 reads TGTGCCAGCAGCGCCTTACCGACTAGCGGGATGTCAAAGGATACGCAGTATTTT. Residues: CASSALPTSGMSKDTQYF.

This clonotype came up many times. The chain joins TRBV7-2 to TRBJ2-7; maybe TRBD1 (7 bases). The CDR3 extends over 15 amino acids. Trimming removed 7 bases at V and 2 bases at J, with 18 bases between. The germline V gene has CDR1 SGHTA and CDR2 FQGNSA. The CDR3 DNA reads TGTGCCAGCACCCGAGGGGCAGGGGGGCCCTACGAGCAGTACTTC. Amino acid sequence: CASTRGAGGPYEQYF. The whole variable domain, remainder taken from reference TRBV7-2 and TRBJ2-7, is GAGVSQSPSNKVTEKGKDVELRCDPISGHTALYWYRQSLGQGLEFLIYFQGNSAPDKSGLPSDRFSAERTGGSVSTLTIQRTQQEDSAVYLCASTRGAGGPYEQYFGPGTRLTVT.

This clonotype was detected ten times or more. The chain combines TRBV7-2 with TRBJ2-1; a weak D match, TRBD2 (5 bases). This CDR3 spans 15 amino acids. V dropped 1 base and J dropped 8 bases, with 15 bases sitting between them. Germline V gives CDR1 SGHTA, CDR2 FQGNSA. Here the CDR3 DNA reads TGTGCCAGCAGCTTAGTCGGGCTAGCTTTTGATGAGCAGTTCTTC. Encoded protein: CASSLVGLAFDEQFF.

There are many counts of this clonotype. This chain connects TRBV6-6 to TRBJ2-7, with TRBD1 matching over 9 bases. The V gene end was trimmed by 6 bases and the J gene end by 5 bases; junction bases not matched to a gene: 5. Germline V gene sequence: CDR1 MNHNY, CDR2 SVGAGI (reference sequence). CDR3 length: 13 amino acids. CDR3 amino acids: CASSRTGGDEQYF. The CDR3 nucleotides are TGTGCCAGCAGCCGAACAGGGGGCGACGAGCAGTACTTC.

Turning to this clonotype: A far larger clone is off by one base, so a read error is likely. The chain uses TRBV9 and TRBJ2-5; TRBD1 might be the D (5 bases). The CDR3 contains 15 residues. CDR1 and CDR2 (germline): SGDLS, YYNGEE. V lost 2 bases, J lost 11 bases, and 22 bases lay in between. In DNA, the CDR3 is TGTGCCAGCAGCGTTCCACAGGCGAAAGGGGATGAGCAGTACTTC. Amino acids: CASSVPQAKGDEQYF.

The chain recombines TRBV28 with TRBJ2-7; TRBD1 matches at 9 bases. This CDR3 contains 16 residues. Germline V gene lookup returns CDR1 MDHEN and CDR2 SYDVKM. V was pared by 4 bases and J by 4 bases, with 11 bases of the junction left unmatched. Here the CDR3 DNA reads TGTGCCAGCAGTTCCTCCGGGACAGGGAAAAAGTACGAGCAGTACTTC. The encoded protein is CASSSSGTGKKYEQYF.

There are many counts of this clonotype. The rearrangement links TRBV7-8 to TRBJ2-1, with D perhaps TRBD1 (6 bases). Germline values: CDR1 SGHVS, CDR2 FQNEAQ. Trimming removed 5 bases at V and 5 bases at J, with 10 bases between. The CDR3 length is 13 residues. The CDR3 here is CASSTRDNNEQFF. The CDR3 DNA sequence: TGTGCCAGCAGCACCCGGGACAACAATGAGCAGTTCTTC.

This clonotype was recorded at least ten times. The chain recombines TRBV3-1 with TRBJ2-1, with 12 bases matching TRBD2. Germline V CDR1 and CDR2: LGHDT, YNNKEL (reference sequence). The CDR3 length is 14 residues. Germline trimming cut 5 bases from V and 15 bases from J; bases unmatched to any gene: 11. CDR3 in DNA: TGTGCCAGCAGCACACGACTAGCGGGAGCGACTCGGTTCTTC. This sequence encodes CASSTRLAGATRFF.

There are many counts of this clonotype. CDR3 in DNA: TGTGCCAGCAGCCAAGGGACAGCGGCGTACTTC. Its protein product is CASSQGTAAYF. This chain connects TRBV11-2 to TRBJ2-7; TRBD1 agrees at 7 bases. With 5 bases clipped from V and 12 bases from J, the junction kept 7 bases outside the gene matches. Per germline, CDR1 SGHAT and CDR2 FQNNGV. This CDR3 has 11 amino acids.

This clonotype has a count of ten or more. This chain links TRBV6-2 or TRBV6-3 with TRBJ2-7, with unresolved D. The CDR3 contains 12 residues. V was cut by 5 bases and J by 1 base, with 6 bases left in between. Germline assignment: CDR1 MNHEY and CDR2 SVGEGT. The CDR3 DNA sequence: TGTGCCAGCAGTGAACCGTCCTACGAGCAGTACTTC. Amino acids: CASSEPSYEQYF.

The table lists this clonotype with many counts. The CDR3 reads CASSYDRTLTEAFF. For the CDR3, the DNA is TGTGCCAGCAGCTACGACAGGACCCTTACTGAAGCTTTCTTT. The gene calls are TRBV11-2 and TRBJ1-1; D perhaps matches TRBD1 (6 bases). Germline V gene lookup returns CDR1 SGHAT and CDR2 FQNNGV. The CDR3 is 14 residues long. Trimming left V 4 bases short and J 5 bases short, with 14 bases between.

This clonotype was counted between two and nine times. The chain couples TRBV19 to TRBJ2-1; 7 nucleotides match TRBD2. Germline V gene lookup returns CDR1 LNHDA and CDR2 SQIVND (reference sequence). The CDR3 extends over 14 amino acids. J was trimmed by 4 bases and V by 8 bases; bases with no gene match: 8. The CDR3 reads CASSDTAGYNEQFF. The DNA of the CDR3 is TGTGCCAGTTCGGACACAGCGGGGTACAATGAGCAGTTCTTC. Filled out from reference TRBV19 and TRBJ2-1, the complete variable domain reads DGGITQSPKYLFRKEGQNVTLSCEQNLNHDAMYWYRQDPGQGLRLIYYSQIVNDFQKGDIAEGYSVSREKKESFPLTVTSAQKNPTAFYLCASSDTAGYNEQFFGPGTRLTVL.

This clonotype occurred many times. The CDR3 nucleotides are TGCAGCGTTGTTAGCGGGAAAAACATTCAGTACTTC. It specifies CSVVSGKNIQYF. The chain uses TRBV29-1 and TRBJ2-4, with 7 bases lining up with TRBD2. Germline lookup yields CDR1 SQVTM and CDR2 ANQGSEA. The CDR3 is 12 residues long. J lost 4 bases, V lost 4 bases, and 1 base had no gene match.

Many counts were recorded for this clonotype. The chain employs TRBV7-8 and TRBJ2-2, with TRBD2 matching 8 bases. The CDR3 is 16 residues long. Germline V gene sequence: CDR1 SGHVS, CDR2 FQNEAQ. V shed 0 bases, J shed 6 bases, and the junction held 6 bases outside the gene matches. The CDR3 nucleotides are TGTGCCAGCAGCTTAGCGCAAGCGGGAGTGTCCGGGGAGCTGTTTTTT. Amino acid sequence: CASSLAQAGVSGELFF.

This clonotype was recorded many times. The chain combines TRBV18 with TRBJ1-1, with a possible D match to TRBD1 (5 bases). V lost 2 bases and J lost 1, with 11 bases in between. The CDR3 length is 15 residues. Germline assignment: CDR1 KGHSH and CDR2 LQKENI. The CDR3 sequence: CASSPARVQNTEAFF. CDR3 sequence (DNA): TGTGCCAGCTCACCAGCCAGGGTACAGAACACTGAAGCTTTCTTT.

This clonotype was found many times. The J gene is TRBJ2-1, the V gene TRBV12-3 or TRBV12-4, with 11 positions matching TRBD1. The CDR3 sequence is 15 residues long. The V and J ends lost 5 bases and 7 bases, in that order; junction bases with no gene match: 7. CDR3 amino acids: CASSVYRDRGNEQFF. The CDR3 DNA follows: TGTGCCAGCAGTGTATACCGGGACAGGGGGAATGAGCAGTTCTTC.

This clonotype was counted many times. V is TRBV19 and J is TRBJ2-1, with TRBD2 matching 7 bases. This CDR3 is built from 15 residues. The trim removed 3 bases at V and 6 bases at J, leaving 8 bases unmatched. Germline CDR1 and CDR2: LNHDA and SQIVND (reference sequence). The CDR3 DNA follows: TGTGCCAGTAGTATCTCTCGCGGGAGTGTCAATGAGCAGTTCTTC. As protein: CASSISRGSVNEQFF.

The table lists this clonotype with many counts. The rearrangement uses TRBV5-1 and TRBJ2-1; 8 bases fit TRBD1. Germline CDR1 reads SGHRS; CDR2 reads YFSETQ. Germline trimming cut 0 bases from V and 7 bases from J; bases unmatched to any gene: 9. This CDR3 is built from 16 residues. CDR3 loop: CASSLDGQGVGNEQFF. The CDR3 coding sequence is TGCGCCAGCAGCTTGGACGGACAGGGAGTGGGGAATGAGCAGTTCTTC.

The CDR3 nucleotides are TGTGCCAGCAGTTTTGGGGACAGGCGGATCTACGAGCAGTACTTC. This sequence encodes CASSFGDRRIYEQYF. The V gene is TRBV27, the J gene TRBJ2-7; 8 bases map to TRBD1. J gave up 3 bases and V 3 bases, and 7 bases lay outside the gene matches. This CDR3 contains 15 residues. Germline assignment: CDR1 MNHEY and CDR2 SMNVEV (reference sequence).